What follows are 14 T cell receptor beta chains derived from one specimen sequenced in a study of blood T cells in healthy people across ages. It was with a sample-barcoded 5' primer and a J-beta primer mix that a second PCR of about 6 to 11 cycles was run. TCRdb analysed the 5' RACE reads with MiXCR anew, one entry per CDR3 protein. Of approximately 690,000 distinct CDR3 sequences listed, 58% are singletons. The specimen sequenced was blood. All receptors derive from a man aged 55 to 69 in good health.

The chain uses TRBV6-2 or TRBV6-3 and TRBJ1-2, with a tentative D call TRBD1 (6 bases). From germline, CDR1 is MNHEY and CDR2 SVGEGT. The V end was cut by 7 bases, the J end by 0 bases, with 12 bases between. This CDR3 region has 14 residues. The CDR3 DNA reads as TGTGCCAGCACCCAGACAGGATCTAACTATGGCTACACCTTC. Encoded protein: CASTQTGSNYGYTF.

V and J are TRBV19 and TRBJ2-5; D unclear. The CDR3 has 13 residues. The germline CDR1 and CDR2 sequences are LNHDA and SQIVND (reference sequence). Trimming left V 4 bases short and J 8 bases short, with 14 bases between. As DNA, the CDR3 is TGTGCCAGTAGTAGTGGTAGGGAACTCACCCAGTACTTC. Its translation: CASSSGRELTQYF.

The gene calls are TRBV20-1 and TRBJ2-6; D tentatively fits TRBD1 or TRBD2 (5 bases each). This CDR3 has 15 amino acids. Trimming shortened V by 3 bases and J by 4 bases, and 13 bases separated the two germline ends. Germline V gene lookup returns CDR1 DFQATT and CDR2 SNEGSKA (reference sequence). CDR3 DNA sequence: TGCAGTGCTAGGACTCGAGGGGCCGGGGCCAACGTCCTGACTTTC. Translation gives CSARTRGAGANVLTF.

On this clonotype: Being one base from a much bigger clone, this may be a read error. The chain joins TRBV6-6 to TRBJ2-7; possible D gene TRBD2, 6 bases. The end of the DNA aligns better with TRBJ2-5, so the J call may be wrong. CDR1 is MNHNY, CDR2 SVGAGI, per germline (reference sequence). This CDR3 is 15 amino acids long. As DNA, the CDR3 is TGTGTCAGCAGTCACGGGACCCGGGGGAGAGAGACCCAGTACTTC. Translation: CVSSHGTRGRETQYF.

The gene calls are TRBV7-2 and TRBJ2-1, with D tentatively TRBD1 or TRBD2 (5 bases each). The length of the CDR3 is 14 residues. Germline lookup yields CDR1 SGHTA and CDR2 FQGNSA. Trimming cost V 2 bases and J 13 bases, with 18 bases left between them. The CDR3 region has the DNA TGTGCCAGCAGCTTACTGGGGACCCCGGCGGGTCAGTTCTTC. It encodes CASSLLGTPAGQFF.

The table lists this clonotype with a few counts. CDR3 region: CASSLQLAPDTQYF. The CDR3 DNA follows: TGCGCCAGCAGCTTGCAACTAGCGCCGGATACGCAGTATTTT. The chain carries TRBV5-1 and TRBJ2-3; 7 nucleotides match TRBD2. Germline V lookup: CDR1 SGHRS, CDR2 YFSETQ. The trim removed 1 base at V and 6 bases at J, leaving 5 bases unmatched. CDR3 length: 14 amino acids.

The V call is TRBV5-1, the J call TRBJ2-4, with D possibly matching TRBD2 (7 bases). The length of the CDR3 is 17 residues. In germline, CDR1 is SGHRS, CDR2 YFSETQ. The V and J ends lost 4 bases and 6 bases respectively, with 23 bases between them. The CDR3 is CASSPWGGLTSGNIQYF. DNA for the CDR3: TGCGCCAGCAGCCCCTGGGGGGGGCTCACGTCGGGAAACATTCAGTACTTC. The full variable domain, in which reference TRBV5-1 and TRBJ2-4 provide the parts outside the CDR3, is KAGVTQTPRYLIKTRGQQVTLSCSPISGHRSVSWYQQTPGQGLQFLFEYFSETQRNKGNFPGRFSGRQFSNSRSEMNVSTLELGDSALYLCASSPWGGLTSGNIQYFGAGTRLSVL.

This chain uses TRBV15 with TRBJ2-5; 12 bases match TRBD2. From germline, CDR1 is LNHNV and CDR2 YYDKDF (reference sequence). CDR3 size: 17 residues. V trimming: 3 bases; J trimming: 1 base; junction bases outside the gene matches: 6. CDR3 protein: CATSRHGLAGTQETQYF. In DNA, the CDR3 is TGTGCCACCAGCAGGCACGGACTAGCGGGGACCCAAGAGACCCAGTACTTC.

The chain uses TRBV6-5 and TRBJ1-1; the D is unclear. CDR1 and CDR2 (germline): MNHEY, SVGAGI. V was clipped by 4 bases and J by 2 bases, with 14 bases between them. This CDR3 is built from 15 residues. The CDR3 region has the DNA TGTGCCAGCAGTTCCAGGACCCAAGTAAACACTGAAGCTTTCTTT. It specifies CASSSRTQVNTEAFF.

As DNA, the CDR3 is TGCAGTGCTAGGTGGGGGGGAGTTAGCACAGATACGCAGTATTTT. It yields the protein CSARWGGVSTDTQYF. The J gene is TRBJ2-3, the V gene TRBV20-1; 7 nucleotides align to TRBD2. The CDR3 covers 15 residues. V shed 3 bases and J 0 bases; nucleotides not matched to a gene: 6. Germline loops: CDR1 DFQATT, CDR2 SNEGSKA (reference sequence).

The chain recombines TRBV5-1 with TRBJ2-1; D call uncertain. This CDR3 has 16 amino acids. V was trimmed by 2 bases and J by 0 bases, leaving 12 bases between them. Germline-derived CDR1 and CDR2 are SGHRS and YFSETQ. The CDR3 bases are TGCGCCAGCAGCTTACAGCGTTTGAGCTCCTACAATGAGCAGTTCTTC. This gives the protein CASSLQRLSSYNEQFF.

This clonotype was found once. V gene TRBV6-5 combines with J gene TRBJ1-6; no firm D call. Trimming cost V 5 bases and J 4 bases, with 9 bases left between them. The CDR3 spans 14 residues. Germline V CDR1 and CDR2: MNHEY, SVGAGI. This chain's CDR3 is CASSLTEYNSPLHF. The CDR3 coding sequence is TGTGCCAGCAGTCTAACAGAGTATAATTCACCCCTCCACTTT.

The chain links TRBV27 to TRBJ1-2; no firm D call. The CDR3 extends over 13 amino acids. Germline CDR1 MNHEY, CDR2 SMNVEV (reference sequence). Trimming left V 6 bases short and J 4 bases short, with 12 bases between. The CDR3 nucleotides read TGTGCCAGCAGGACGGACGGTACCTATGGCTACACCTTC. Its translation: CASRTDGTYGYTF.

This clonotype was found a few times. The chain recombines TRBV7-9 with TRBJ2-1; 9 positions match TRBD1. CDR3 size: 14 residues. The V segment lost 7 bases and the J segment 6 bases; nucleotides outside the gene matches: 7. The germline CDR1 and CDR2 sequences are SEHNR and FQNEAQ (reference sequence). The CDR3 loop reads CASTPSGQGNEQFF. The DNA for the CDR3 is TGTGCCAGCACACCATCGGGACAGGGCAATGAGCAGTTCTTC.